This TCR beta chain was profiled in a study of T cells after yellow fever vaccination. Study-wide points: The study re-detected most primary-vaccination clones after the booster (about 96% CD4, just over 85% CD8). Abundant clonotypes (contaminants from the bulk population) could be present in FACS-sorted repertoires.

The 5'RACE template-switching step produced TCR cDNA and added a universal primer site and UMIs. TCRdb independently ran MiXCR on the 5' RACE reads; one entry per CDR3 protein. The sample includes about 240,000 distinct CDR3 sequences, more than 3.5% of them seen just once. V was trimmed by 3 bases and J by 7 bases, leaving 10 bases between them. The CDR3 contains 12 residues. The germline CDR1 and CDR2 sequences are DFQATT and SNEGSKA (reference sequence). This clonotype was recorded at least ten times. The antigen remains undetermined. The receptor comes from a man aged 18 to 29 who received the YFV17D yellow fever vaccine. The chain uses TRBV20-1 and TRBJ1-5, with no clear D. The specimen comprised PBMCs, sampled 15 days after the yellow fever booster vaccination. CDR3 amino acids: CSASLREQPQHF. In DNA form, the CDR3 reads TGCAGTGCTAGCTTGCGGGAGCAGCCCCAGCATTTT.